Listed below are T cell receptor beta chains from one sample, sequenced in a study of response to subunit inactivated influenza vaccine. TCRdb reanalysed the RT-PCR reads using MiXCR and keeps one entry per CDR3 protein. The repertoire holds 700,000 to 800,000 distinct CDR3 sequences, less than 20% seen once, with approximately 10% in the top ten. Specimen: PBMCs from blood, collected 5 to 6 days after vaccination. Source of these receptors: a man aged 45-65 years who received an inactivated influenza vaccine. CDR3s include the opening cysteine and the closing phenylalanine or tryptophan. The order of the fields is V gene, CDR3 protein.

>TRBV12-3/TRBV12-4
CASSLKGNNPDTQYF
>TRBV6-1
CASRRDTGTTHQTQYF
>TRBV7-9
CASSSAGRRYEQYF
>TRBV4-3
CASSQLTRDRGMYEQFF
>TRBV2
CASRGQATLEQYF
>TRBV5-4
CASRTGGLNGELFF
>TRBV15
CATTLAWAGELFF
>TRBV14
CASSQVGGTQYF
>TRBV12-3/TRBV12-4
CASSPGGRMNTEAFF
>TRBV6-1
CASSLDAGSGANVLTF
>TRBV29-1
CSVEARDRGNVYEQYF
>TRBV12-3/TRBV12-4
CASTLAGDFDIQYF
>TRBV20-1
CSARQVTNYGYTF
>TRBV7-3
CASSTPRAKRRNEQFF
>TRBV4-1
CASSQGAGIGGYEQYF
>TRBV20-1
CSARDFRVLETQYF
>TRBV2
CASSGWQPQETQYF
>TRBV7-2
CASSLPGTKSSYEQYF
>TRBV11-2
CASSNRRDNSPLHF
>TRBV29-1
CSVDPDRGRGYTF
>TRBV29-1
CSVGERPWNEQYF
>TRBV24-1
CATSGGGAPRTQYF
>TRBV20-1
CSAHNRDFSYNEQFF
>TRBV12-3/TRBV12-4
CASSLAWDQVGNQPQHF
>TRBV28
CASSFQTGTGANQPQHF
>TRBV7-2
CASSLDDRVGETQYF
>TRBV19
CASAGTGYSPLHF
>TRBV27
CASSYHRGGETQYF
>TRBV12-3/TRBV12-4
CASRYDNEQFF
>TRBV18
CASSPVGQGGDEQYF
>TRBV3-1
CASSQIQGNTIYF
>TRBV6-2/TRBV6-3
CASRGVVQPQHF
>TRBV20-1
CSAFSTASALHF
>TRBV3-1
CASSQVAGTGELFF
>TRBV10-3
CAITRTGVDTEAFF
>TRBV20-1
CSARGVGTPYNEQFF
>TRBV7-8
CASSLGLAGAVTDTQYF
>TRBV5-1
CASSGEQGVSYEQYF
>TRBV28
CASSLNLEQGAYPSYEQYF
>TRBV20-1
CSAIPGGPETQYF
>TRBV12-3/TRBV12-4
CASSPRLVLGYTF
>TRBV7-2
CASSLGTGIPGELFF
>TRBV12-3/TRBV12-4
CASSLTSGAIEQYF
>TRBV6-5
CASSYRTVNTEAFF
>TRBV10-3
CAISESLARQETQYF
>TRBV7-9
CASRLAGADTEAFF
>TRBV28
CASRKGFSYEQYF
>TRBV5-1
CASSLGMTANTEAFF
>TRBV11-2
CASTTEQGRLYTEAFF
>TRBV5-5
CASSFLARGEETQYF
>TRBV2
CASSVWAAQETQYF